This paragraph reports one T cell receptor beta chain. The target antigen is unknown. The sample holds other DNA sequences that translate to the same CDR3. All sorted populations exceeded 95% purity. The data stem from a study of beta chain features in type 1 diabetes. Study context: The study examined roughly 110,000,000 sorted cells across all samples. Study-level findings and limits: In every one of the four CD4+ subsets, TCRB CDR3s were moderately but significantly shorter in Type 1 diabetes patients. VDJ junctions in type 1 diabetes patients carried more deletions and fewer insertions.

The CDR3 is made up of 12 amino acids. Germline V gene data show CDR1 as GTSNPN and CDR2 as SVGIG (reference sequence). Trimming pared 5 bases from V and 1 base from J, leaving 6 bases between. The sequenced template was cDNA made from the entire isolated RNA. The protocol was immunoSEQ multiplex PCR, while the TCRdb copy is restricted to in-frame clones and leaves out a portion. The sample contains 640,000 or so clones, roughly an eighth of which appear only once. The J gene is TRBJ1-5, the V gene TRBV30; D ambiguous. Sequenced input: naive CD4+ T cells from blood. The sequence was obtained from a man between 18 and 35 years old with type 1 diabetes. The CDR3 DNA reads as TGTGCCTGGGGAGGGAGCAATCAGCCCCAGCATTTT. This codes for CAWGGSNQPQHF.